The 3 T cell receptor beta chains below come from one sample, sequenced in a study of T cells in localized non-small cell lung cancer. TCRdb's copy holds only in-frame clones and misses some; the assay was immunoSEQ multiplex PCR. The table shows around 31,000 clones, with roughly nine tenths occurring only once. This specimen consisted of peripheral blood, obtained before any cancer treatment. The receptors shown here come from a woman aged 35-75 years with stage I lung adenocarcinoma.

This clone was detected once. CDR3 residues: CASSTPTEDQETQYF. The CDR3 nucleotides read TGTGCCAGCAGCACCCCGACAGAAGACCAAGAGACCCAGTACTTC. The J gene is TRBJ2-5, the V gene TRBV5-6; D perhaps matches TRBD1 (5 bases). The CDR3 consists of 15 residues. Germline loops: CDR1 SGHDT, CDR2 YYEEEE. Trimming cost V 4 bases and J 0 bases, with 13 bases left between them.

This clone came up once. The gene calls are TRBV5-1 and TRBJ1-1, with 9 bases that match TRBD1. The V and J ends lost 4 bases and 5 bases, in that order; junction bases with no gene match: 6. Germline V CDR1 and CDR2: SGHRS, YFSETQ. The length of the CDR3 is 14 residues. CDR3 sequence: CASSQTGGRTEAFF. In DNA form, the CDR3 reads TGCGCCAGCAGCCAGACAGGGGGACGGACTGAAGCTTTCTTT.

This clone is a singleton in its sample. The rearrangement joins TRBV28 to TRBJ1-5, with 7 bases lining up with TRBD1. This CDR3 has 15 residues. Looked up from germline, CDR1 is MDHEN and CDR2 is SYDVKM. The junction had 4 bases not matched to a gene; V was cut back by 2 bases and J by 3 bases. The CDR3 DNA reads as TGTGCCAGCAGTTTACCCGGGACAGTCAATCAGCCCCAGCATTTT. Translation: CASSLPGTVNQPQHF.